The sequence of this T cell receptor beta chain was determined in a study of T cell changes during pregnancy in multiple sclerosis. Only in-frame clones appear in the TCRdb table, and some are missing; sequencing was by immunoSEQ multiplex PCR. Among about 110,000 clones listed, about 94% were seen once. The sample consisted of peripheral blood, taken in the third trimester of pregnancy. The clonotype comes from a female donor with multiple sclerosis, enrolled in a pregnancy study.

CDR3 residues: CASSSGQGNYGYTF. CDR3 sequence (DNA): TGTGCCAGCAGCTCCGGACAGGGGAACTATGGCTACACCTTC. The genes are TRBV7-9 and TRBJ1-2; 9 nucleotides align to TRBD1. V was pared by 4 bases and J by 2 bases, with 2 bases of the junction left unmatched. The CDR3 consists of 14 residues. Germline CDR1 SEHNR, CDR2 FQNEAQ (reference sequence).